This passage covers 4 T cell receptor beta chains from one sample sequenced in a study of T-cell reconstitution after alpha-beta-depleted transplantation in children. The authors prepared the TCRbeta library with unique molecular identifiers. TCRdb ran MiXCR on the PCR reads and lists one entry per CDR3 protein. The table records hundreds of thousands of distinct CDR3 sequences, roughly 23% of them present only once. The specimen comprised PBMCs, sampled before TCRalphabeta/CD19-depleted stem cell transplant. Receptors were obtained from a girl aged 2-10 years with Fanconi anemia, due to receive a stem cell transplant.

This clonotype was counted many times. The rearrangement joins TRBV29-1 to TRBJ2-5; the D gene is possibly TRBD1 (6 bases). The CDR3 is 15 amino acids. V lost 6 bases to trimming and J lost 3 bases, with 20 bases between them. Germline V gives CDR1 SQVTM, CDR2 ANQGSEA. The CDR3 nucleotides read TGCAGCGTCTTCACAGGGAATTTCGCTAAAGAGACCCAGTACTTC. Its translation is CSVFTGNFAKETQYF.

This clonotype came up many times. This chain uses TRBV29-1 with TRBJ1-1; D perhaps matches TRBD1 (6 bases). From germline, CDR1 is SQVTM and CDR2 ANQGSEA. The V end lost 3 bases, the J end lost 1 base, and 6 bases lay between the germline ends. The length of the CDR3 is 12 residues. The CDR3 here is CSVDRGNTEAFF. The CDR3 nucleotides are TGCAGCGTTGACAGGGGGAACACTGAAGCTTTCTTT. Filled out from reference TRBV29-1 and TRBJ1-1, the complete variable domain reads SAVISQKPSRDICQRGTSLTIQCQVDSQVTMMFWYRQQPGQSLTLIATANQGSEATYESGFVIDKFPISRPNLTFSTLTVSNMSPEDSSIYLCSVDRGNTEAFFGQGTRLTVV.

This clonotype came up a few times. The chain recombines TRBV29-1 with TRBJ1-6; D may be TRBD1 (6 bases). The CDR3 runs 15 residues. With 6 bases removed from V and 5 bases from J, the gap between germline ends came to 17 bases. Germline CDR1 reads SQVTM; CDR2 reads ANQGSEA. CDR3 residues: CSVKTGPTNNSPLHF. CDR3 nucleotides: TGCAGCGTGAAGACAGGTCCAACTAATAATTCACCCCTCCACTTT.

The CDR3, as DNA: TGCGCCAGCAGTCCAGAGTGGAGCACAGATACGCAGTATTTT. Amino acid sequence: CASSPEWSTDTQYF. The chain uses TRBV10-2 and TRBJ2-3; the D is unclear. Germline V gives CDR1 WSHSY, CDR2 SAAADI. V was shortened by 5 bases and J by 0 bases, with 9 bases between the two germline ends. The CDR3 spans 14 residues.